Below, one T cell receptor (beta chain) is given with its context. No antigen is known for it. The entry originates in a study of T cell responses to AZD1222 COVID-19 vaccine. Study-wide points: Just a handful of AZD1222 recipients were seropositive at baseline. Spike was spanned by vaccine-associated CD4 TCRs, which were dominant at 160-218 and 743-854.

Sequencing used immunoSEQ multiplex PCR; TCRdb keeps in-frame clones, though not all of them. The sample carries 75,000 to 100,000 clones, approximately 91% recorded once. This TCR was recovered from an adult in good health. Sample: peripheral blood, taken on day 0 of AZD1222 vaccination.

CDR3 in DNA: TGTGCCACCAGCAGCGAGGGGAGGGCCCCCTACAATGAGCAGTTCTTC. Protein product: CATSSEGRAPYNEQFF. The rearrangement uses TRBV15 and TRBJ2-1; 7 nucleotides match TRBD2. V shed 3 bases and J 2 bases; nucleotides not matched to a gene: 7. The germline V gene has CDR1 LNHNV and CDR2 YYDKDF (reference sequence). The CDR3 has 16 residues. Full variable domain (outside the CDR3, taken from reference TRBV15 and TRBJ2-1): DAMVIQNPRYQVTQFGKPVTLSCSQTLNHNVMYWYQQKSSQAPKLLFHYYDKDFNNEADTPDNFQSRRPNTSFCFLDIRSPGLGDTAMYLCATSSEGRAPYNEQFFGPGTRLTVL.